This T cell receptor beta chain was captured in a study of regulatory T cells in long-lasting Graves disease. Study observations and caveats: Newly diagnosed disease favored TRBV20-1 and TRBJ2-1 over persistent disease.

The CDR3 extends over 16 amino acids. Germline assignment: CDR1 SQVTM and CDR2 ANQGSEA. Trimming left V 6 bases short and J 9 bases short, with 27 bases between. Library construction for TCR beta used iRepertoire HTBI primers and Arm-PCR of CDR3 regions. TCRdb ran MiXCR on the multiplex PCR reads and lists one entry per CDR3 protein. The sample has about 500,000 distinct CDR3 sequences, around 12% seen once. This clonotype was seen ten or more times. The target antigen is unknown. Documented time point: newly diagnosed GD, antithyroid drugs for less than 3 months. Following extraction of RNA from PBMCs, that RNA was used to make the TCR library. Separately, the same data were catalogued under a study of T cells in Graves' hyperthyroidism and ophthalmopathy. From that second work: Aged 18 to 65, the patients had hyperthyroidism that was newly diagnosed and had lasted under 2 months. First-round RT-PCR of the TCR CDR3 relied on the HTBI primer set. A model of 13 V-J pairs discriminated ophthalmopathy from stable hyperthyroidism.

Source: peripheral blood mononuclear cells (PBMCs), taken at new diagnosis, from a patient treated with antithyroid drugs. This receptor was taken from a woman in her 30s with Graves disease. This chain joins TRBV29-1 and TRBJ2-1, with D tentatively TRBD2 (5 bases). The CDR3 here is CSVGLEGASFLGEQFF. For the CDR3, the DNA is TGCAGCGTCGGCTTAGAGGGAGCAAGTTTTCTGGGTGAGCAGTTCTTC.